These T cell receptor beta chains were read from a single sample in a study of monozygotic twins with cystic fibrosis. Libraries were prepared by immunoSEQ multiplex PCR; TCRdb keeps only in-frame clonotypes and omits some of them. The sample records around 15,000 clones, over 75% being singletons. Material: blood. The receptors here all came from a boy aged 5 to 17 with cystic fibrosis. Both conserved end residues are part of each CDR3. The D gene is left open where the match is weak. Size tells how often a clone was seen (once, few, many) or the class of an expanded clone, and some rows leave it out.

abundance: .
v_gene: TRBV7-9
d_gene: .
j_gene: TRBJ2-3
CDR3nt: TGTGCCAGCAGCTTAGCCACCGGGGAAGATACGCAGTATTTT
CDR3aa: CASSLATGEDTQYF

abundance: once
v_gene: TRBV10-3
d_gene: .
j_gene: TRBJ2-7
CDR3nt: TGTGCCATCAGTGAGTCATACCGATATGGACAGTACGAGCAGTACTTC
CDR3aa: CAISESYRYGQYEQYF

abundance: .
v_gene: TRBV5-1
d_gene: .
j_gene: TRBJ2-7
CDR3nt: TGCGCCAGCAGCCCCGGGACGGCCATGGGCGAGCAGTACTTC
CDR3aa: CASSPGTAMGEQYF

abundance: .
v_gene: TRBV2
d_gene: TRBD1
j_gene: TRBJ2-3
CDR3nt: TGTGCCAGCAGGAGGGGGTGGACAGGGGTGCCAGATACGCAGTATTTT
CDR3aa: CASRRGWTGVPDTQYF

abundance: .
v_gene: TRBV2
d_gene: TRBD1
j_gene: TRBJ1-6
CDR3nt: TGTGCCAGCAGTATCACAGGGGGCAAGGATTCACCCCTCCACTTT
CDR3aa: CASSITGGKDSPLHF

abundance: .
v_gene: TRBV7-9
d_gene: .
j_gene: TRBJ1-1
CDR3nt: TGTGCCAGCAGCTTTCCGGGGAACACTGAAGCTTTCTTT
CDR3aa: CASSFPGNTEAFF

abundance: .
v_gene: TRBV5-1
d_gene: .
j_gene: TRBJ2-2
CDR3nt: TGCGCCAGCAGCTTGACAGTGCCCAACACCGGGGAGCTGTTTTTT
CDR3aa: CASSLTVPNTGELFF

abundance: .
v_gene: TRBV11-1
d_gene: .
j_gene: TRBJ1-3
CDR3nt: TGTGCCAGCAGCTTATCACAGGCGAGCTCTGGAAACACCATATATTTT
CDR3aa: CASSLSQASSGNTIYF

abundance: .
v_gene: TRBV6-5
d_gene: .
j_gene: TRBJ1-2
CDR3nt: TGTGCCAGCAGTTACTCAGACCGGAGAGGGGGCTACACCTTC
CDR3aa: CASSYSDRRGGYTF

abundance: .
v_gene: TRBV11-1
d_gene: TRBD1
j_gene: TRBJ1-1
CDR3nt: TGTGCCAGCAGCTTAGCGCTGGGACAGAATTTGAACACTGAAGCTTTCTTT
CDR3aa: CASSLALGQNLNTEAFF

abundance: .
v_gene: TRBV28
d_gene: .
j_gene: TRBJ1-5
CDR3nt: TGTGCCAGCAGTTTAACCGCCAAGGCTAGTCAGCCCCAGCATTTT
CDR3aa: CASSLTAKASQPQHF

abundance: .
v_gene: TRBV5-1
d_gene: TRBD1
j_gene: TRBJ1-1
CDR3nt: TGCGCCAGCAGCACATGGACAGGGCCCTTGAACACTGAAGCTTTCTTT
CDR3aa: CASSTWTGPLNTEAFF

abundance: few
v_gene: TRBV28
d_gene: TRBD1
j_gene: TRBJ1-2
CDR3nt: TGTGCCAGCAGTTCACATACGGACAGGGCAAGCCCGTATGGCTACACCTTC
CDR3aa: CASSSHTDRASPYGYTF

abundance: once
v_gene: TRBV29-1
d_gene: .
j_gene: TRBJ1-2
CDR3nt: TGCAGCGTTGAAGCGGCCCCCGGATTC
CDR3aa: CSVEAAPGF

abundance: .
v_gene: TRBV18
d_gene: .
j_gene: TRBJ1-1
CDR3nt: TGTGCCAGCTCACCACAGTTTTCTGAAGCTTTCTTT
CDR3aa: CASSPQFSEAFF

abundance: .
v_gene: TRBV9
d_gene: .
j_gene: TRBJ2-7
CDR3nt: TGTGCCAGCAGCGTGGAGGGGGTGGACCCCTACGAGCAGTACTTC
CDR3aa: CASSVEGVDPYEQYF

abundance: .
v_gene: TRBV9
d_gene: .
j_gene: TRBJ2-3
CDR3nt: TGTGCCAGCAGCGCGCGACTAATTTCCACAGATACGCAGTATTTT
CDR3aa: CASSARLISTDTQYF

abundance: once
v_gene: TRBV30
d_gene: TRBD1
j_gene: TRBJ1-4
CDR3nt: TGTGCCTGGAGTCGATTCCAAGACAGGGAAGAAAAACTGTTTTTT
CDR3aa: CAWSRFQDREEKLFF

abundance: .
v_gene: TRBV29-1
d_gene: TRBD2
j_gene: TRBJ2-5
CDR3nt: TGCAGCGTGGTGGGCGTCGCGGGAGGGCGAGAGACCCAGTACTTC
CDR3aa: CSVVGVAGGRETQYF

abundance: .
v_gene: TRBV6-1
d_gene: .
j_gene: TRBJ1-2
CDR3nt: TGTGCCAGCAGTGAGTATGGGACCCAAAGCGGCTACACCTTC
CDR3aa: CASSEYGTQSGYTF

abundance: .
v_gene: TRBV7-9
d_gene: .
j_gene: TRBJ1-1
CDR3nt: TGTGCCAGCAGCCTGGACAGATTGGAGAACACTGAAGCTTTCTTT
CDR3aa: CASSLDRLENTEAFF

abundance: .
v_gene: TRBV28
d_gene: TRBD1
j_gene: TRBJ1-2
CDR3nt: TGTGCCAGCAGTCGGGGACAGGTACATGGCTACACCTTC
CDR3aa: CASSRGQVHGYTF

abundance: .
v_gene: TRBV28
d_gene: .
j_gene: TRBJ2-7
CDR3nt: TGTGCCAGCAGTCCCTCAGGGGGGGGGTTCGAGCAGTACTTC
CDR3aa: CASSPSGGGFEQYF

abundance: .
v_gene: TRBV6-5
d_gene: .
j_gene: TRBJ1-2
CDR3nt: TGTGCCAGCAGTACCAATAACTATGGCTACACCTTC
CDR3aa: CASSTNNYGYTF

abundance: once
v_gene: TRBV2
d_gene: .
j_gene: TRBJ2-1
CDR3nt: TGTGCCAGCAGTGAAGGGGGACTGGTGGATCATGAGCAGTTCTTC
CDR3aa: CASSEGGLVDHEQFF

abundance: .
v_gene: TRBV6-6
d_gene: .
j_gene: TRBJ2-7
CDR3nt: TGTGCCAGCCCTCCTCGAGGGGTGCTCTACGAGCAGTACTTC
CDR3aa: CASPPRGVLYEQYF

abundance: .
v_gene: TRBV6-5
d_gene: .
j_gene: TRBJ1-1
CDR3nt: TGTGCCAGCAGTTACTCAACTTCAACCCAGGGAATGAGTGCTTTCTTT
CDR3aa: CASSYSTSTQGMSAFF

abundance: .
v_gene: TRBV28
d_gene: .
j_gene: TRBJ2-7
CDR3nt: TGTGCCAGCGGGGCAGGAAGCTCCTACGAGCAGTACTTC
CDR3aa: CASGAGSSYEQYF

abundance: .
v_gene: TRBV5-8
d_gene: .
j_gene: TRBJ1-5
CDR3nt: TGTGCCAGCAGCTTGTTCAATCAGCCCCAGCATTTT
CDR3aa: CASSLFNQPQHF

abundance: .
v_gene: TRBV11-1
d_gene: .
j_gene: TRBJ2-1
CDR3nt: TGTGCCAGCAGCTCTCCCTCTAGTAGGGATGAGCAGTTCTTC
CDR3aa: CASSSPSSRDEQFF

abundance: .
v_gene: TRBV19
d_gene: .
j_gene: TRBJ1-3
CDR3nt: TGTGCCAGTAGTATACACAGCCTCGGCTCTGGAAACACCATATATTTT
CDR3aa: CASSIHSLGSGNTIYF

abundance: .
v_gene: TRBV19
d_gene: .
j_gene: TRBJ1-3
CDR3nt: TGTGCCAGTAGTGAACAGGGAAACGGAAACACCATATATTTT
CDR3aa: CASSEQGNGNTIYF

abundance: once
v_gene: TRBV5-4
d_gene: .
j_gene: TRBJ2-5
CDR3nt: TGTGCCAGCAGCCGAAGCGCGGACCAAGAGACCCAGTACTTC
CDR3aa: CASSRSADQETQYF

abundance: once
v_gene: TRBV13
d_gene: TRBD1
j_gene: TRBJ2-3
CDR3nt: TGTGCCAGCAGCTCTACCCCGGGACAGGATAGCACAGATACGCAGTATTTT
CDR3aa: CASSSTPGQDSTDTQYF

abundance: .
v_gene: TRBV15
d_gene: .
j_gene: TRBJ1-1
CDR3nt: TGTGCCACCAGCAGAACGAAGACTGAAGCTTTCTTT
CDR3aa: CATSRTKTEAFF

abundance: .
v_gene: TRBV2
d_gene: .
j_gene: TRBJ2-7
CDR3nt: TGTGCCAGCAGTCGTTTTGGGCCCTACGAGCAGTACTTC
CDR3aa: CASSRFGPYEQYF

abundance: .
v_gene: TRBV11-1
d_gene: .
j_gene: TRBJ1-1
CDR3nt: TGTGCCAGCAGCTTAGGACCGAACACTGAAGCTTTCTTT
CDR3aa: CASSLGPNTEAFF

abundance: .
v_gene: TRBV7-2
d_gene: .
j_gene: TRBJ1-2
CDR3nt: TGTGCCAGCAGCTTATTCCAGGCAAACTATGGCTACACCTTC
CDR3aa: CASSLFQANYGYTF

abundance: .
v_gene: TRBV25-1
d_gene: .
j_gene: TRBJ2-1
CDR3nt: TGTGCCAGCAGCGAGGGGGAACCGGGACTCTTCTACAATGAGCAGTTCTTC
CDR3aa: CASSEGEPGLFYNEQFF

abundance: .
v_gene: TRBV18
d_gene: .
j_gene: TRBJ1-3
CDR3nt: TGTGCCAGTAAACCTATACGGGCGAAGGGCTCTGGAAACACCATATATTTT
CDR3aa: CASKPIRAKGSGNTIYF

abundance: .
v_gene: TRBV27
d_gene: .
j_gene: TRBJ2-7
CDR3nt: TGTGCCAGCAGCATAGCCAACCAAGCGGAACCCTACGAGCAGTACTTC
CDR3aa: CASSIANQAEPYEQYF

abundance: .
v_gene: TRBV28
d_gene: .
j_gene: TRBJ2-7
CDR3nt: TGTGCCAGCACTCGGGACTCCTACGAGCAGTACTTC
CDR3aa: CASTRDSYEQYF

abundance: few
v_gene: TRBV6-1
d_gene: .
j_gene: TRBJ1-2
CDR3nt: TGTGCCAGTACAGACGTGGAGTCCTATGGCTACACCTTC
CDR3aa: CASTDVESYGYTF

abundance: once
v_gene: TRBV7-9
d_gene: TRBD2
j_gene: TRBJ2-1
CDR3nt: TGTGCCAGCAGCTCAAAGGCTAGCGGGGGCGATGAGCAGTTCTTC
CDR3aa: CASSSKASGGDEQFF

abundance: .
v_gene: TRBV2
d_gene: .
j_gene: TRBJ1-2
CDR3nt: TGTGCCAGCAGCCTGTGGGAGGGCGGCAACTATGGCTACACCTTC
CDR3aa: CASSLWEGGNYGYTF

abundance: .
v_gene: TRBV4-2
d_gene: .
j_gene: TRBJ1-4
CDR3nt: TGTGCCAGCAGCCTTGACAGAGGGAATGAAAAACTGTTTTTT
CDR3aa: CASSLDRGNEKLFF